This entry features one T cell receptor (beta chain) sequence. These data belong to a study of T cells in Graves' hyperthyroidism and ophthalmopathy. After removal of 2 bases from V and 7 bases from J, the junction contained 7 bases not matched to a gene. Germline lookup yields CDR1 MNHNY and CDR2 SVGAGI (reference sequence). The CDR3 runs 15 residues. Authors of the study amplified TCR beta CDR3 regions from RNA transcripts. First-round RT-PCR of the TCR CDR3 relied on the HTBI primer set. TCRdb recomputed calls from the multiplex PCR reads with MiXCR, one row per CDR3 protein. The table lists about 300,000 distinct CDR3 sequences, approximately 18% of them singletons.

Sequencing was performed on blood. The chain couples TRBV6-6 to TRBJ2-5, with 10 bases matching TRBD1. The receptor was isolated from a man aged 45 to 65 with Graves' ophthalmopathy. The CDR3 protein is CASSYGTGVEGTQYF. The CDR3 nucleotides read TGTGCCAGCAGTTACGGGACAGGGGTCGAGGGGACCCAGTACTTC.